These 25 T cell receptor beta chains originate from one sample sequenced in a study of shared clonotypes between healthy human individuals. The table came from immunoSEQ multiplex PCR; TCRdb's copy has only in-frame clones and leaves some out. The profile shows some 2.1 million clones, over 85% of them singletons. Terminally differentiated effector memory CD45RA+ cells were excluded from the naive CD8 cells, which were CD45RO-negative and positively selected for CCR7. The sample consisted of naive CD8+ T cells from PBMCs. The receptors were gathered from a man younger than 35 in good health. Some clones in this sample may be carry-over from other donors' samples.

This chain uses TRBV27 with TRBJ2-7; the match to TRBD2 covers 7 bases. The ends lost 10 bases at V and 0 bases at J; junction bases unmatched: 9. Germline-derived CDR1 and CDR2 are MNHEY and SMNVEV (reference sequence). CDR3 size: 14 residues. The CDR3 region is CATQLGGDSYEQYF. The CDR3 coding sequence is TGTGCCACCCAGCTGGGGGGGGACTCCTACGAGCAGTACTTC.

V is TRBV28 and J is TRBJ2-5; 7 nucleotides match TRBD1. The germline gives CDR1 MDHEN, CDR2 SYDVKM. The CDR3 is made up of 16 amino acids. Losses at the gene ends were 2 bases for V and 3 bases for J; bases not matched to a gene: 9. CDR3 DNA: TGTGCCAGCAGTTTAGAGGACAGGTTCACGGAAGAGACCCAGTACTTC. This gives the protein CASSLEDRFTEETQYF.

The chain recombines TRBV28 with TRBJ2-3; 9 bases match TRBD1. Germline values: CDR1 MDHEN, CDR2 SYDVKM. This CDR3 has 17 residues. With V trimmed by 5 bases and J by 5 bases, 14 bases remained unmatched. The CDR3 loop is CASSQNAYTGGRDTQYF. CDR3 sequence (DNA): TGTGCCAGCAGTCAGAACGCATACACAGGGGGCAGAGATACGCAGTATTTT.

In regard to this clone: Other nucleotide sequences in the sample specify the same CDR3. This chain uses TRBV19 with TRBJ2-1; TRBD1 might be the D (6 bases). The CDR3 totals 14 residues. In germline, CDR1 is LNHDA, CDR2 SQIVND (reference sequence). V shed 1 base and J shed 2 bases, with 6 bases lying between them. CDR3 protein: CASSIGTAYNEQFF. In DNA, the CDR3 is TGTGCCAGTAGTATAGGGACAGCCTACAATGAGCAGTTCTTC.

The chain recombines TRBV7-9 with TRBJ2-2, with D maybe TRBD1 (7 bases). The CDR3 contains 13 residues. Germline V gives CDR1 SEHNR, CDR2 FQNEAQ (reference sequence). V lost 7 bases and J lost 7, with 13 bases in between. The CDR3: CASTQGEDGELFF. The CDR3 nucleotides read TGTGCCAGCACCCAGGGGGAGGACGGGGAGCTGTTTTTT.

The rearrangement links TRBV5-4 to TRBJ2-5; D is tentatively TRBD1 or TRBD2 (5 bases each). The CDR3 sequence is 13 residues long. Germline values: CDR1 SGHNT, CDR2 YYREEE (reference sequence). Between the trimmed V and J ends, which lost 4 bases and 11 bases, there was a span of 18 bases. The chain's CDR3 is CASSPPFVGEQYF. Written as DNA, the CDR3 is TGTGCCAGCAGCCCCCCGTTTGTGGGGGAGCAGTACTTC. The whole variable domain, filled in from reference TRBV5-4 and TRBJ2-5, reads ETGVTQSPTHLIKTRGQQVTLRCSSQSGHNTVSWYQQALGQGPQFIFQYYREEENGRGNFPPRFSGLQFPNYSSELNVNALELDDSALYLCASSPPFVGEQYFGPGTRLLVL.

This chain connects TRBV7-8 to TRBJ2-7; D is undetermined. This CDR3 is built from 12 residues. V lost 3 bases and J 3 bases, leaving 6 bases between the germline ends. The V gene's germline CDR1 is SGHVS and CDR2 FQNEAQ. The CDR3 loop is CASSLGFYEQYF. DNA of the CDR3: TGTGCCAGCAGCTTGGGTTTCTACGAGCAGTACTTC.

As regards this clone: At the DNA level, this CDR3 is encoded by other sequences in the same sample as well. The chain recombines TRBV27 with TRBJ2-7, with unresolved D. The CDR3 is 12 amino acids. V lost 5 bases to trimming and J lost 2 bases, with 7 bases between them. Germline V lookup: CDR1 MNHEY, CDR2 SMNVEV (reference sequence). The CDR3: CASSPRPYEQYF. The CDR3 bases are TGTGCCAGCAGTCCCCGCCCCTACGAGCAGTACTTC.

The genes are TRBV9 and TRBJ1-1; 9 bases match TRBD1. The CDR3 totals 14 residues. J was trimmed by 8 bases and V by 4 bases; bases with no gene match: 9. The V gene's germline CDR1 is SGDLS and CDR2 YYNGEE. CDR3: CASSSRTGDGEAFF. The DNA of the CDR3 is TGTGCCAGCAGCTCGCGGACAGGGGATGGGGAAGCTTTCTTT. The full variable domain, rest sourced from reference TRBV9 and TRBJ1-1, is DSGVTQTPKHLITATGQRVTLRCSPRSGDLSVYWYQQSLDQGLQFLIQYYNGEERAKGNILERFSAQQFPDLHSELNLSSLELGDSALYFCASSSRTGDGEAFFGQGTRLTVV.

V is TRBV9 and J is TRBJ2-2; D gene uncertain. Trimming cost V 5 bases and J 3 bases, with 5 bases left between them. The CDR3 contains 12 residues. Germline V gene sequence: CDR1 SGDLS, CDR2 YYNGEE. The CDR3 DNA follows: TGTGCCAGCAGGGATGACACCGGGGAGCTGTTTTTT. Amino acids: CASRDDTGELFF.

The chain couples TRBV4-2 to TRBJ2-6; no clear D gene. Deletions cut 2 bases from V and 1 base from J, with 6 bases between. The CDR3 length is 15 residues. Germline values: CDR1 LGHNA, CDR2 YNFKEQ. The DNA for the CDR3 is TGTGCCAGCAGCCAATTCGTATCTGGGGCCAACGTCCTGACTTTC. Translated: CASSQFVSGANVLTF.

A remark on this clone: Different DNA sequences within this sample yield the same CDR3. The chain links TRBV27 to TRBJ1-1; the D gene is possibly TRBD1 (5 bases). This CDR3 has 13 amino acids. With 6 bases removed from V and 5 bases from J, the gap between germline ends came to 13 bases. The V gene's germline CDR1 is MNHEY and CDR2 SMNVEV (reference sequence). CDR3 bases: TGTGCCAGCAGCCTCTTGGGGGATACTGAAGCTTTCTTT. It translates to CASSLLGDTEAFF.

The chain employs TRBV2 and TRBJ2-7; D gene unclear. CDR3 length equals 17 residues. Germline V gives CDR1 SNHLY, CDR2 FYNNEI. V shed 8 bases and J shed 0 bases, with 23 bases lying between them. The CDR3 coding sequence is TGTGCCAGCCCACCAAGGGTGCACTTTGCTGGCTCCTACGAGCAGTACTTC. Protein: CASPPRVHFAGSYEQYF.

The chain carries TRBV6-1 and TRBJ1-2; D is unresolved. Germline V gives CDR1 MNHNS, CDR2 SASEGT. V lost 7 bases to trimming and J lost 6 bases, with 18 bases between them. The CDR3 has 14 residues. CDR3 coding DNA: TGTGCCAGCACCGGGGATAGGGCGTCTCATGGCTACACCTTC. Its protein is CASTGDRASHGYTF.

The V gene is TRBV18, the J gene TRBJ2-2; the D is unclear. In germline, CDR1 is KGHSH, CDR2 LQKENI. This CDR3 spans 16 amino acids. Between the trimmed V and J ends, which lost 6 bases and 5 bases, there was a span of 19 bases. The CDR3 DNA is TGTGCCAGCTCCCCGAGCGAAGGTGGGCTGACCGGGGAGCTGTTTTTT. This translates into CASSPSEGGLTGELFF.

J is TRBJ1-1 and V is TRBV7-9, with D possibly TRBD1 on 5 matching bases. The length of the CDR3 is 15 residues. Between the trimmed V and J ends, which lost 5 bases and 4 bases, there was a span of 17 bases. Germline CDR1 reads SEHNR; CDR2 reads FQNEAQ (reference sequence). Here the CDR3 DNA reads TGTGCCAGCAGCCGCATACTGGGGAGGGGCACTGAAGCTTTCTTT. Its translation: CASSRILGRGTEAFF.

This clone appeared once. DNA for the CDR3: TGTGCCAGCAGTTACGTGGAGGGCCCGGGGGAGACCCAGTACTTC. It specifies CASSYVEGPGETQYF. The rearrangement joins TRBV6-5 to TRBJ2-5; possible D gene TRBD2, 6 bases. V lost 2 bases and J 5 bases, leaving 15 bases between the germline ends. Germline V gene lookup returns CDR1 MNHEY and CDR2 SVGAGI. The CDR3 spans 15 residues.

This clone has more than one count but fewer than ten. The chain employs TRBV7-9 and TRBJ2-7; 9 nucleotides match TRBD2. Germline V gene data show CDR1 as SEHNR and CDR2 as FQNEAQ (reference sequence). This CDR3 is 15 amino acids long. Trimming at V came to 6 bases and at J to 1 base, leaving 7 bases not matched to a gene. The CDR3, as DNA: TGTGCCAGCAGAGGCCTAGCGGGACCGTCCTACGAGCAGTACTTC. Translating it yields CASRGLAGPSYEQYF.

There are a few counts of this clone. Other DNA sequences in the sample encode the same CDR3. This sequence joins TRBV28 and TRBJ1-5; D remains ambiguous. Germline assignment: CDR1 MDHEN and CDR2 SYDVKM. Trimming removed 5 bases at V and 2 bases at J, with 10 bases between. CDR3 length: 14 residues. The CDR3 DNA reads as TGTGCCAGCAGTCTATACAGAGGCAATCAGCCCCAGCATTTT. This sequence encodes CASSLYRGNQPQHF.

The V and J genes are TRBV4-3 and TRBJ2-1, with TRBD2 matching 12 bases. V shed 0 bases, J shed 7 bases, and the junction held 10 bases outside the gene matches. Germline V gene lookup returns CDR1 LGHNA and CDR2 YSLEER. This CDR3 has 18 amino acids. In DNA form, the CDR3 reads TGCGCCAGCAGCCAAGATTGGGCTAGCGGGAGGGGTTGGAATGAGCAGTTCTTC. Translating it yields CASSQDWASGRGWNEQFF.

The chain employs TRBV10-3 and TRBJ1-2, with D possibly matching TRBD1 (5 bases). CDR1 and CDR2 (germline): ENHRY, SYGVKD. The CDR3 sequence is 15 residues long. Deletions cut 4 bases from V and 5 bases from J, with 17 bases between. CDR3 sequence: CAISGSQGPQYGYTF. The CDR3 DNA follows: TGTGCCATCAGTGGATCGCAGGGTCCCCAATATGGCTACACCTTC.

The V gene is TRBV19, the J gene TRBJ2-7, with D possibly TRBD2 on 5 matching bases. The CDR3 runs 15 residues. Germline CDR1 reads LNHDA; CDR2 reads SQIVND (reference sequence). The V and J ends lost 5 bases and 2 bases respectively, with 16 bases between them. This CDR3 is CASSVTGVTTYEQYF. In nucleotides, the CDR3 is TGTGCCAGTAGTGTCACCGGGGTTACAACCTACGAGCAGTACTTC.

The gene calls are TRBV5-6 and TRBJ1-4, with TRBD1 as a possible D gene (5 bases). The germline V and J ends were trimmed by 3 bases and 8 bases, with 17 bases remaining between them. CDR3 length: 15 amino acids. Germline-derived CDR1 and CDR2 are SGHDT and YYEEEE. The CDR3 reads CASSSSQGGNEKLFF. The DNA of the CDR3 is TGTGCCAGCAGCTCGAGTCAGGGAGGGAACGAAAAACTGTTTTTT.

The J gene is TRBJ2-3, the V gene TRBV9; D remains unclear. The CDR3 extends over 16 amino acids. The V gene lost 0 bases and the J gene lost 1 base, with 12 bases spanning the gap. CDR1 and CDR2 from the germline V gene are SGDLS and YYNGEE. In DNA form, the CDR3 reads TGTGCCAGCAGCGTAGGGCCGTACCCGGGCACAGATACGCAGTATTTT. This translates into CASSVGPYPGTDTQYF.

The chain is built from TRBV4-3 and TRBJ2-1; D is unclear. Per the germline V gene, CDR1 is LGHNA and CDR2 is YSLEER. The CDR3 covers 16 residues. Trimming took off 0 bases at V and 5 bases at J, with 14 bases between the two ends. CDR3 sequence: CASSQDRLLGHNEQFF. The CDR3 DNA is TGCGCCAGCAGCCAAGACCGGCTCTTAGGGCACAATGAGCAGTTCTTC.